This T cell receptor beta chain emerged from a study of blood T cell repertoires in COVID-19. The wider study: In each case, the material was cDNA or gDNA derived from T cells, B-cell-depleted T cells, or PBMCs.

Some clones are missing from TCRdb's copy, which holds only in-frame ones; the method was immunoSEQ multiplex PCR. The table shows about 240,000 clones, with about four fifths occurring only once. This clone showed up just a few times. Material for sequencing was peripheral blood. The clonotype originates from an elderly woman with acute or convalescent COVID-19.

The CDR3 protein is CSVLDRLGNTIYF. CDR3 DNA sequence: TGCAGCGTTCTGGACAGGCTGGGAAACACCATATATTTT. The rearrangement uses TRBV29-1 and TRBJ1-3, with 7 bases matching TRBD1. Germline trimming cut 5 bases from V and 4 bases from J; bases unmatched to any gene: 5. The germline CDR1 and CDR2 sequences are SQVTM and ANQGSEA. The CDR3 covers 13 residues.